This TCR beta chain is from a study of OX40 agonist ivuxolimab in advanced cancers. Study-level background: An agonistic human IgG2 monoclonal antibody against OX40 (CD134) was given.

Patients were ruled out by autoimmune disease history or systemic immunosuppression. Sampling times: baseline, cycle 4 day 1, cycle 7 day 1. This CDR3 spans 13 amino acids. CDR1 is MNHEY, CDR2 SMNVEV, per germline (reference sequence). V was cut by 3 bases and J by 3 bases, with 9 bases left in between. Sequenced by immunoSEQ multiplex PCR; TCRdb stores in-frame clones only, minus some. This table has tens of thousands of clones, roughly 80% appearing once. The chain combines TRBV27 with TRBJ2-7; D uncertain. The origin of this receptor is an adult with an advanced solid tumor such as melanoma, head and neck, liver or kidney cancer. The starting material was CD4+ or CD8+ T cells sorted from blood, obtained in a trial of the OX40 agonist ivuxolimab. CDR3 region: CASSFQYHYEQYF. The CDR3 bases are TGTGCCAGCAGTTTTCAGTACCACTACGAGCAGTACTTC.